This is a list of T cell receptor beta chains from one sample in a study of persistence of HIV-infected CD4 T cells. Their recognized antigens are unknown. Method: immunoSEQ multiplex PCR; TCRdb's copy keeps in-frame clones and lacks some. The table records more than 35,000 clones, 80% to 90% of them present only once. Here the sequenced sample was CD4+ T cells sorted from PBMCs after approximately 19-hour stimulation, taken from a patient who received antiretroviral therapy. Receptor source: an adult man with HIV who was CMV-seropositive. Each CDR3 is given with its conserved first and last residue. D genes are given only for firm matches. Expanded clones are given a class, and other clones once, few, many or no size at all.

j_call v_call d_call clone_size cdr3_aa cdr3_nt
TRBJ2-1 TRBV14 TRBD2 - CASSLLAGGPRGEQFF TGTGCCAGCAGCCTACTGGCGGGAGGACCACGGGGGGAGCAGTTCTTC
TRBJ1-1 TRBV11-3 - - CASSLEGNTEAFF TGTGCCAGCAGCTTAGAGGGTAACACTGAAGCTTTCTTT
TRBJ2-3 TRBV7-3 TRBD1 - CASSPKGQITDTQYF TGTGCCAGCAGCCCCAAGGGACAGATCACAGATACGCAGTATTTT
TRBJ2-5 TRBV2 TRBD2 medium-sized CASSEGSGRALQYF TGTGCCAGCAGTGAAGGTAGCGGGAGGGCCTTGCAGTACTTC
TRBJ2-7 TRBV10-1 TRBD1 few CANPPGQTYEQYF TGCGCCAATCCGCCGGGACAGACCTACGAGCAGTACTTC
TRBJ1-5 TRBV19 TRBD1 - CASSLGGGGRYSNQPQHF TGTGCCAGTAGTCTGGGAGGGGGCGGACGATATAGCAATCAGCCCCAGCATTTT
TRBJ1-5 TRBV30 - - CAWSVGGISNQPQHF TGTGCCTGGAGTGTAGGGGGAATTAGCAATCAGCCCCAGCATTTT
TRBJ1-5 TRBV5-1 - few CASSLVAGNQPQHF TGCGCCAGCAGCTTGGTCGCAGGTAATCAGCCCCAGCATTTT
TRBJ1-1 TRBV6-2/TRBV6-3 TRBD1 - CASSYGRTGGEAFF TGTGCCAGCAGTTACGGCCGGACAGGGGGTGAAGCTTTCTTT
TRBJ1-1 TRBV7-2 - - CASRREIAGNTEAFF TGTGCCAGCAGGAGAGAGATCGCTGGGAACACTGAAGCTTTCTTT
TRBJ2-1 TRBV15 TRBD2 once CATSLAGHEQFF TGTGCCACCAGCCTAGCGGGTCATGAGCAGTTCTTC
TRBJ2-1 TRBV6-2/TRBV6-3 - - CASSSVATSNEQFF TGTGCCAGCAGTTCGGTAGCGACGTCCAATGAGCAGTTCTTC
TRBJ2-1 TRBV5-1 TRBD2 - CASSPGLAGEAIYNEQFF TGCGCCAGCAGCCCTGGACTAGCGGGAGAGGCTATCTACAATGAGCAGTTCTTC
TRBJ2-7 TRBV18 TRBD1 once CASSPDMGQTYEQYF TGTGCCAGCTCACCGGATATGGGACAGACCTACGAGCAGTACTTC
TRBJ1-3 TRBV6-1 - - CASSEIAGNTIYF TGTGCCAGCAGTGAAATCGCTGGAAACACCATATATTTT
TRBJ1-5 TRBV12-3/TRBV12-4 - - CASGRGPQPQHF TGTGCCAGCGGGCGTGGCCCTCAGCCCCAGCATTTT
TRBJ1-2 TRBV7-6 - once CASSLEVGHYGYTF TGTGCCAGCAGCTTAGAGGTTGGACACTATGGCTACACCTTC
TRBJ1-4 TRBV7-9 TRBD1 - CASSLRDRGGEKLFF TGTGCCAGCAGCTTGAGAGACAGGGGAGGCGAAAAACTGTTTTTT
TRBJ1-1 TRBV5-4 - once CASSLAGWGERDTEAFF TGTGCCAGCAGCTTGGCCGGATGGGGGGAGCGCGACACTGAAGCTTTCTTT
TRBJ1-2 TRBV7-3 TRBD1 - CASSITGGAGYGYTF TGTGCCAGCAGCATAACAGGGGGCGCAGGCTATGGCTACACCTTC
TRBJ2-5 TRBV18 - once CASSPYQRTIGETQYF TGTGCCAGCTCACCGTATCAAAGAACCATAGGGGAGACCCAGTACTTC
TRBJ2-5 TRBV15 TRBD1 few CATSKDRDPPETQYF TGTGCCACCAGCAAGGACAGGGATCCCCCAGAGACCCAGTACTTC
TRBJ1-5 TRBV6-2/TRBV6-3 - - CASSSGSSNQPQHF TGTGCCAGCAGTTCGGGGTCCAGCAATCAGCCCCAGCATTTT
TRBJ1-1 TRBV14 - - CASSPTLYTEAFF TGTGCCAGCAGTCCTACCCTGTACACTGAAGCTTTCTTT